Presented here are 11 T cell receptor beta chains from one specimen sequenced in a study of blood T cell repertoires in COVID-19. The protocol was immunoSEQ multiplex PCR, while the TCRdb copy is restricted to in-frame clones and leaves out a portion. The sample shows 150,000 to 200,000 clones, 75% to 90% of them seen only once. Sequences were obtained from peripheral blood. These receptors were collected from a woman between 65 and 79 years old with COVID-19, enrolled during active disease.

DNA of the CDR3: TGTGCCTGGAGGCTAGCGGGAACGGATACGCAGTATTTT. Translating it yields CAWRLAGTDTQYF. The chain employs TRBV30 and TRBJ2-3, with TRBD2 identical over 9 bases. The CDR3 totals 13 residues. Germline trimming cut 3 bases from V and 6 bases from J; bases unmatched to any gene: 4. Germline V lookup: CDR1 GTSNPN, CDR2 SVGIG (reference sequence).

This chain joins TRBV24-1 and TRBJ2-7; possible D gene TRBD2, 6 bases. The V gene lost 10 bases and the J gene lost 2 bases, with 17 bases spanning the gap. Germline CDR1 reads KGHDR; CDR2 reads SFDVKD. The CDR3 runs to 14 residues. CDR3 bases: TGTGCCACAGCCGGGACTTCCTCCCCCTACGAGCAGTACTTC. It specifies CATAGTSSPYEQYF.

The V and J genes are TRBV10-3 and TRBJ2-1; maybe TRBD2 (6 bases). Looked up from germline, CDR1 is ENHRY and CDR2 is SYGVKD. Trimming removed 8 bases at V and 8 bases at J, with 13 bases between. The CDR3 sequence is 12 residues long. The CDR3 nucleotides read TGTGCCATCTCAGGAGGGTTCGATGAGCAGTTCTTC. Encoded protein: CAISGGFDEQFF.

The chain employs TRBV7-3 and TRBJ2-1; TRBD2 is a possible D gene (6 bases). The CDR3 is made up of 16 amino acids. Germline V gives CDR1 SGHTA, CDR2 FQGTGA. Trimming took 1 base from V and 7 from J, leaving 17 bases between them. Here the CDR3 DNA reads TGTGCCAGCAGCTTAAGGGCGGGACTGGGCCCAAATGAGCAGTTCTTC. Its translation: CASSLRAGLGPNEQFF.

This clone was detected only once. V and J are TRBV18 and TRBJ2-7; 11 bases are shared with TRBD1. Losses at the gene ends were 0 bases for V and 2 bases for J; bases not matched to a gene: 3. This CDR3 has 16 amino acids. Germline V gene sequence: CDR1 KGHSH, CDR2 LQKENI. The CDR3 loop is CASSPPGQGAAYEQYF. The CDR3 coding sequence is TGTGCCAGCTCACCACCAGGACAGGGGGCAGCCTACGAGCAGTACTTC.

V is TRBV9 and J is TRBJ2-3, with 7 bases that match TRBD2. Germline trimming cut 3 bases from V and 0 bases from J; bases unmatched to any gene: 10. CDR3 size: 17 residues. Germline V CDR1 and CDR2: SGDLS, YYNGEE. The CDR3 DNA is TGTGCCAGCAGCGCCCCGGGACTAACATCTAGCACAGATACGCAGTATTTT. Its translation is CASSAPGLTSSTDTQYF.

This rearrangement joins TRBV7-2 to TRBJ2-1, with D tentatively TRBD2 (7 bases). V lost 1 base, J lost 0 bases, and 13 bases lay in between. The germline V gene has CDR1 SGHTA and CDR2 FQGNSA. The CDR3 contains 17 residues. In DNA form, the CDR3 reads TGTGCCAGCAGCTTAGAGGGGGGGCAGGGCTCCTACAATGAGCAGTTCTTC. Translation: CASSLEGGQGSYNEQFF.

To note about this clone: Different DNA sequences within this sample yield the same CDR3. The chain links TRBV18 to TRBJ2-1; D not resolved. Germline V gene data show CDR1 as KGHSH and CDR2 as LQKENI. Trimming cost V 3 bases and J 0 bases, with 9 bases left between them. The CDR3 is 15 residues long. CDR3 protein: CASSPLAASYNEQFF. For the CDR3, the DNA is TGTGCCAGCTCACCTCTCGCGGCCTCCTACAATGAGCAGTTCTTC.

The V call is TRBV5-1, the J call TRBJ2-2; D uncertain. The germline V gene has CDR1 SGHRS and CDR2 YFSETQ. The CDR3 runs 14 residues. Deletions cut 4 bases from V and 5 bases from J, with 12 bases between. The CDR3 protein is CASSPNSGTGELFF. The CDR3 DNA follows: TGCGCCAGCAGCCCGAACTCAGGTACCGGGGAGCTGTTTTTT.

The V call is TRBV6-6, the J call TRBJ2-1, with 12 positions matching TRBD2. CDR1 is MNHNY and CDR2 is SVGAGI in the germline V gene (reference sequence). The CDR3 is 15 amino acids. V trimming: 6 bases; J trimming: 7 bases; junction bases outside the gene matches: 7. CDR3 protein: CASSRLAGEGNEQFF. The CDR3 nucleotides are TGTGCCAGCAGCCGACTAGCGGGAGAAGGGAATGAGCAGTTCTTC.

This clone was counted only a few times. The rearrangement uses TRBV18 and TRBJ2-1; 9 bases are a match to TRBD2. The CDR3 loop spans 16 amino acids. Trimming cost V 3 bases and J 8 bases; bases outside gene matches: 11. Germline lookup yields CDR1 KGHSH and CDR2 LQKENI. This chain's CDR3 is CASSPLMGTSIDEQFF. The CDR3, as DNA: TGTGCCAGCTCACCTCTCATGGGGACTAGCATCGATGAGCAGTTCTTC.